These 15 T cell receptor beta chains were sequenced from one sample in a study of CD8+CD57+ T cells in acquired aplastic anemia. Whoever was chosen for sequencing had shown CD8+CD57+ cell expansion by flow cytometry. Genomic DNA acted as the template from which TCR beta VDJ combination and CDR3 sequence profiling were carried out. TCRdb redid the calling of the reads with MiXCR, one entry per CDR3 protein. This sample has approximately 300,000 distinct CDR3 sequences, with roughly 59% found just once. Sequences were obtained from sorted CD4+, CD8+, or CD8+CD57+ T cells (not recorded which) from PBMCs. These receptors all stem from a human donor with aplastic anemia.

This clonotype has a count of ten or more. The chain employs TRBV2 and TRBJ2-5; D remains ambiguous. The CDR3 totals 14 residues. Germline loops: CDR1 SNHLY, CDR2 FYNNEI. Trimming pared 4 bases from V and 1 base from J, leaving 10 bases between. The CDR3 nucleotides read TGTGCCAGCAGTGTGAGGCTGACCCAAGAGACCCAGTACTTC. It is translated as CASSVRLTQETQYF.

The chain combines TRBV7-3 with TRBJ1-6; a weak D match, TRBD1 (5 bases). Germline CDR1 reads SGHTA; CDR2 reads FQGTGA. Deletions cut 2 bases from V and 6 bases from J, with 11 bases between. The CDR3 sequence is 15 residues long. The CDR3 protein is CASSLGAGTNSPLHF. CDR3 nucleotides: TGTGCCAGCAGCTTAGGGGCAGGGACTAATTCACCCCTCCACTTT.

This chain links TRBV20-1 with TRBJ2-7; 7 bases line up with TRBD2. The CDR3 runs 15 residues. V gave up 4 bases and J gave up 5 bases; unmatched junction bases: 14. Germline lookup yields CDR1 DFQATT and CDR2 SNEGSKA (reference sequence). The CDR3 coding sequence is TGCAGTGCTAAAACATGGACTAGTGGTGCCCACGAGCAGTACTTC. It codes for CSAKTWTSGAHEQYF.

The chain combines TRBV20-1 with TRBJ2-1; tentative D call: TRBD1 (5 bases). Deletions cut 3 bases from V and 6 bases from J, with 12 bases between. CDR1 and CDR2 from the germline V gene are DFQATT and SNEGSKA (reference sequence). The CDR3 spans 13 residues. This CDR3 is CSARGQGINEQFF. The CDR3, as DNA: TGCAGTGCTAGGGGCCAGGGTATCAATGAGCAGTTCTTC.

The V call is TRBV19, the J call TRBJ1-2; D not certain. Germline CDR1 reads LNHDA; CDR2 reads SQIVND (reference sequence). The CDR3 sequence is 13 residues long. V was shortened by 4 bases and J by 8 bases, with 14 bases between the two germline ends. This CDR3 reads CASSNAGSGGYTF. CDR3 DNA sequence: TGTGCCAGTAGTAACGCAGGAAGCGGCGGCTACACCTTC.

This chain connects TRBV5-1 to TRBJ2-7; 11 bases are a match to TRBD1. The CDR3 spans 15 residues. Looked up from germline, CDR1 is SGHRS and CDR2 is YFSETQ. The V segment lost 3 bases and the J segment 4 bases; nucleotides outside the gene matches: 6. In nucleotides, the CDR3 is TGCGCCAGCAGCTCGGGGGGACAGGGGGGTTACGAGCAGTACTTC. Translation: CASSSGGQGGYEQYF.

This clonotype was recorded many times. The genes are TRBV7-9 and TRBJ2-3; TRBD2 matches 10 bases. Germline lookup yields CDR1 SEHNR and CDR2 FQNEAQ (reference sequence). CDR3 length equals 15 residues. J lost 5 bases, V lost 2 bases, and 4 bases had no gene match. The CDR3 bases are TGTGCCAGCAGCTTACAGCGGGGGGGCAGAGATACGCAGTATTTT. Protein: CASSLQRGGRDTQYF.

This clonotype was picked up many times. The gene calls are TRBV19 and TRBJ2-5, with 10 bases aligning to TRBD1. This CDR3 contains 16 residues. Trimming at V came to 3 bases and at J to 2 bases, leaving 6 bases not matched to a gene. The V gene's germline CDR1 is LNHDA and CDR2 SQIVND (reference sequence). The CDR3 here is CASSMTGGEGQETQYF. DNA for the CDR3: TGTGCCAGTAGTATGACAGGGGGCGAAGGTCAAGAGACCCAGTACTTC.

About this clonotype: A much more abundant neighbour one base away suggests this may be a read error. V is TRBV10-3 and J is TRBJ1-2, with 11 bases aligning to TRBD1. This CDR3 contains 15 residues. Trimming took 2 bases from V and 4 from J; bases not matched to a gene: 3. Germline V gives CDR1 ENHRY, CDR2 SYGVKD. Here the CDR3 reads CAISEGTGGVYGYTF. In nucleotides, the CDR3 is TGTGCCATCAGTGAGGGGACAGGGGGAGTCTATGGCTACACCTTC.

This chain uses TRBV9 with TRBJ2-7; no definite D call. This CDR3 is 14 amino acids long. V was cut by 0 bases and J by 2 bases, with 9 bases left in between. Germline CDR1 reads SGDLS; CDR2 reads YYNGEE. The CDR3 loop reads CASSVGQTTYEQYF. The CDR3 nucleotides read TGTGCCAGCAGCGTAGGGCAGACGACCTACGAGCAGTACTTC.

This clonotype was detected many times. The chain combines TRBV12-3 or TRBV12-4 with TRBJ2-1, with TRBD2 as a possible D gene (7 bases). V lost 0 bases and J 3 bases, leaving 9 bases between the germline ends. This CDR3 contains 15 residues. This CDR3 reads CASSLAGGGYNEQFF. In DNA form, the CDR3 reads TGTGCCAGCAGTTTAGCGGGAGGGGGCTACAATGAGCAGTTCTTC.

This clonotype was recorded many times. The CDR3 DNA follows: TGTGCCAGCAGCAAGACAGGGGCAGAGACCCAGTACTTC. Translation: CASSKTGAETQYF. The chain joins TRBV5-6 to TRBJ2-5; 8 bases match TRBD1. CDR3 length: 13 amino acids. The germline V gene encodes CDR1 SGHDT and CDR2 YYEEEE. Losses at the gene ends were 4 bases for V and 4 bases for J; bases not matched to a gene: 3.

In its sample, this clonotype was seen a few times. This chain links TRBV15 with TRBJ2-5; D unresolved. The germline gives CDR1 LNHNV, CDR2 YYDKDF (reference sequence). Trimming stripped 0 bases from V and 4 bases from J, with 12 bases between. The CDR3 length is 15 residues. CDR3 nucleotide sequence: TGTGCCACCAGCAGAGATCGGCTAGGGATAGAGACCCAGTACTTC. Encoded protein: CATSRDRLGIETQYF.

CDR3 DNA: TGCGCCAGCAGCTTGGCGTTTAAACTAGCGGGAGTCTACAATGAGCAGTTCTTC. This encodes CASSLAFKLAGVYNEQFF. This chain uses TRBV5-1 with TRBJ2-1, with 11 nucleotides matching TRBD2. CDR3 size: 18 residues. Germline V gene sequence: CDR1 SGHRS, CDR2 YFSETQ. Trimming cost V 0 bases and J 3 bases; bases outside gene matches: 8.

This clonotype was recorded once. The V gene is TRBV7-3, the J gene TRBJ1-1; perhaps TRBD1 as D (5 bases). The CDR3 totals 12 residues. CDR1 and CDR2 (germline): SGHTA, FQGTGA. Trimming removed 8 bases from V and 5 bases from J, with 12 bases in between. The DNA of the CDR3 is TGTGCCAGCGCCAGGGCGGGGACTGAAGCTTTCTTT. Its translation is CASARAGTEAFF.